These 29 T cell receptor beta chains were all obtained from the same sample, sequenced in a study of T cell responses to AZD1222 COVID-19 vaccine listed by TCRdb under 2021. The receptor library was made with the immunoSEQ multiplex PCR assay. TCRdb provides this immuneACCESS table in a form limited to in-frame rearrangements. Some clones are lacking; in checked studies, under half of them reflect an unresolved V gene, and why the rest are absent is not known. The sample includes 95,000 to 150,000 clones, with approximately 84% observed a single time. The ten largest clones represent 7.7% of the sample. The time point label here, explained by the study, means: baseline before first vaccination. This material consisted of peripheral blood, taken on day 0 of AZD1222 vaccination. These receptors originate from an adult in good health.

The V call is TRBV5-6, the J call TRBJ2-1; 11 bases agree with TRBD2. CDR3 size: 16 residues. Losses at the gene ends were 4 bases for V and 9 bases for J; bases not matched to a gene: 12. The germline gives CDR1 SGHDT, CDR2 YYEEEE. The CDR3 DNA is TGTGCCAGCAGCCCCCTAACTAGCGGGAGTCCCACTGAGCAGTTCTTC. Its translation: CASSPLTSGSPTEQFF.

J is TRBJ1-5 and V is TRBV7-6; D might be TRBD1 (5 bases). CDR3 length: 14 residues. Looked up from germline, CDR1 is SGHVS and CDR2 is FNYEAQ. V was trimmed by 5 bases and J by 6 bases, leaving 14 bases between them. The CDR3 nucleotides are TGTGCCAGCAGCCCATCAGGGTTTCTTCAGCCCCAGCATTTT. Its protein is CASSPSGFLQPQHF.

The V gene is TRBV6-5, the J gene TRBJ1-1, with D perhaps matching TRBD1 (6 bases). The CDR3 runs 14 residues. Trimming removed 4 bases at V and 4 bases at J, with 13 bases between. Germline CDR1 reads MNHEY; CDR2 reads SVGAGI. The CDR3, as DNA: TGTGCCAGCAGTTTACAGGGAGGAGGCACTGAAGCTTTCTTT. It encodes CASSLQGGGTEAFF.

This sequence joins TRBV5-1 and TRBJ2-7; 9 bases line up with TRBD2. The CDR3 contains 15 residues. V gave up 4 bases and J gave up 2 bases; unmatched junction bases: 7. Germline V gene sequence: CDR1 SGHRS, CDR2 YFSETQ. Here the CDR3 DNA reads TGCGCCAGCAGCCCCTCTAGCGGGGTTCCCTACGAGCAGTACTTC. Its protein product is CASSPSSGVPYEQYF.

The chain is built from TRBV28 and TRBJ1-1; 10 bases align to TRBD1. This CDR3 is 13 amino acids long. The V gene's germline CDR1 is MDHEN and CDR2 SYDVKM. V lost 6 bases, J lost 3 bases, and 1 base stayed unmatched. The CDR3: CASRGQGYTEAFF. The CDR3 bases are TGTGCCAGCAGGGGACAGGGGTACACTGAAGCTTTCTTT.

This chain joins TRBV4-3 and TRBJ2-7, with 7 positions matching TRBD2. The germline gives CDR1 LGHNA, CDR2 YSLEER. V shed 0 bases and J 2 bases; nucleotides not matched to a gene: 1. This CDR3 spans 14 amino acids. CDR3 sequence (DNA): TGCGCCAGCAGCCAAGATCGGGGGGCCTACGAGCAGTACTTC. It translates to CASSQDRGAYEQYF.

This clone was seen once. The genes are TRBV2 and TRBJ1-1; D call uncertain. Germline V lookup: CDR1 SNHLY, CDR2 FYNNEI. Trimming shortened V by 8 bases and J by 5 bases, and 9 bases separated the two germline ends. The CDR3 covers 11 residues. The CDR3 region has the DNA TGTGCCAGCGTTGGGAGTACTGAAGCTTTCTTT. This sequence encodes CASVGSTEAFF.

This chain links TRBV4-3 with TRBJ1-5; 8 bases are shared with TRBD1. The V and J ends lost 0 bases and 6 bases, in that order; junction bases with no gene match: 1. CDR3 size: 14 residues. CDR1 is LGHNA, CDR2 YSLEER, per germline. This CDR3 reads CASSQDRGRQPQHF. DNA for the CDR3: TGCGCCAGCAGCCAAGACAGGGGGCGTCAGCCCCAGCATTTT.

The chain is built from TRBV20-1 and TRBJ1-4; the D gene is possibly TRBD1 (5 bases). Germline values: CDR1 DFQATT, CDR2 SNEGSKA (reference sequence). Trimming stripped 3 bases from V and 0 bases from J, with 8 bases between. This CDR3 has 14 amino acids. The CDR3: CSASPGATNEKLFF. The CDR3 region has the DNA TGCAGTGCTAGTCCGGGGGCAACTAATGAAAAACTGTTTTTT.

V usage is TRBV7-3 and J usage is TRBJ1-1; TRBD1 might be the D (5 bases). CDR3 length equals 13 residues. The ends were cut back, 7 bases at V and 1 base at J, with 10 bases in the middle. CDR1 SGHTA and CDR2 FQGTGA come from the germline V gene. The CDR3: CASKRGANTEAFF. CDR3 DNA sequence: TGTGCCAGCAAACGGGGCGCGAACACTGAAGCTTTCTTT.

This chain uses TRBV7-3 with TRBJ2-1; the match to TRBD2 covers 7 bases. The CDR3 has 15 amino acids. The V and J ends lost 5 bases and 9 bases, in that order; junction bases with no gene match: 13. Germline assignment: CDR1 SGHTA and CDR2 FQGTGA. CDR3 nucleotides: TGTGCCAGCAGCACCGTAGCGGGTATAGGCGGTGAGCAGTTCTTC. It is translated as CASSTVAGIGGEQFF.

This chain joins TRBV18 and TRBJ2-7, with TRBD2 matching over 7 bases. This CDR3 has 14 amino acids. V dropped 2 bases and J dropped 6; count of bases not matched to a gene: 7. CDR1 and CDR2 (germline): KGHSH, LQKENI. CDR3 in DNA: TGTGCCAGCTCACCAGGCTCGACTAGCCGCGAGCAGTACTTC. Encoded protein: CASSPGSTSREQYF.

This chain joins TRBV2 and TRBJ2-7; 7 bases line up with TRBD2. This CDR3 spans 15 amino acids. Per germline, CDR1 SNHLY and CDR2 FYNNEI. Unmatched junction bases numbered 6, after V lost 4 bases and J lost 0 bases. CDR3 bases: TGTGCCAGCAGTGGTGGGGAGGGGCACTCCTACGAGCAGTACTTC. Encoded protein: CASSGGEGHSYEQYF.

This clone was detected only a few times. The chain recombines TRBV4-2 with TRBJ2-1; 8 bases fit TRBD2. The ends lost 1 base at V and 9 bases at J; junction bases unmatched: 11. The germline gives CDR1 LGHNA, CDR2 YNFKEQ. The CDR3 is 16 amino acids. The CDR3 spells CASSQGAAGDPGEQFF. The CDR3 DNA sequence: TGTGCCAGCAGCCAAGGGGCAGCGGGAGACCCAGGTGAGCAGTTCTTC.

In this sample, this clone turned up a few times. The chain employs TRBV12-3 or TRBV12-4 and TRBJ1-1; D unresolved. The CDR3 loop spans 13 amino acids. Trimming cost V 2 bases and J 1 base, with 5 bases left between them. For the CDR3, the DNA is TGTGCCAGCAGTTTAACCGGGAACACTGAAGCTTTCTTT. Translating gives CASSLTGNTEAFF.

This chain uses TRBV6-5 with TRBJ1-5; D unresolved. Germline values: CDR1 MNHEY, CDR2 SVGAGI. The CDR3 length is 13 residues. Trimming stripped 5 bases from V and 9 bases from J, with 14 bases between. The CDR3 sequence: CASSLLDLSPQHF. CDR3 nucleotide sequence: TGTGCCAGCAGTCTCCTGGACCTTTCGCCCCAGCATTTT.

The genes are TRBV9 and TRBJ1-3; TRBD1 agrees at 7 bases. The CDR3 sequence is 16 residues long. The germline V gene has CDR1 SGDLS and CDR2 YYNGEE. Trimming took 0 bases from V and 2 from J; bases not matched to a gene: 5. The CDR3 DNA follows: TGTGCCAGCAGCGTAGCTACAGGGGAAGCTGGAAACACCATATATTTT. Amino acid sequence: CASSVATGEAGNTIYF.

CDR3 nucleotides: TGTGCCAGCAATTCCGCTCCAGCGGGAGGTTACGAGCAGTACTTC. Amino acids: CASNSAPAGGYEQYF. V is TRBV7-2 and J is TRBJ2-7; 9 bases are shared with TRBD2. This CDR3 contains 15 residues. The junction had 11 bases not matched to a gene; V was cut back by 7 bases and J by 4 bases. CDR1 is SGHTA, CDR2 FQGNSA, per germline.

In its sample, this clone was seen once. V is TRBV5-1 and J is TRBJ2-5; TRBD2 matches 8 bases. The germline CDR1 and CDR2 sequences are SGHRS and YFSETQ. With 2 bases clipped from V and 5 bases from J, the junction kept 5 bases outside the gene matches. This CDR3 contains 14 residues. The DNA of the CDR3 is TGCGCCAGCAGCTTCGCGGGGGGCCCGGAGACCCAGTACTTC. The encoded protein is CASSFAGGPETQYF.

This clone occurred a few times. The rearrangement uses TRBV30 and TRBJ1-1, with TRBD1 matching 8 bases. Unmatched junction bases numbered 13, after V lost 3 bases and J lost 4 bases. The germline V gene has CDR1 GTSNPN and CDR2 SVGIG (reference sequence). The CDR3 totals 16 residues. This CDR3 reads CAWSPGGRGQRTEAFF. Written as DNA, the CDR3 is TGTGCCTGGAGCCCAGGGGGCAGGGGGCAGCGCACTGAAGCTTTCTTT.

V and J are TRBV15 and TRBJ2-5, with 8 bases identical to TRBD2. The V gene's germline CDR1 is LNHNV and CDR2 YYDKDF (reference sequence). This CDR3 has 13 amino acids. V dropped 3 bases and J dropped 5; count of bases not matched to a gene: 2. The CDR3 here is CATSSPSGETQYF. The CDR3 DNA sequence: TGTGCCACCAGCAGTCCTAGCGGGGAGACCCAGTACTTC.

The CDR3 DNA is TGCGCCAGCAATCTGGACAGGGAGGGTGGCTACACCTTC. Amino acid sequence: CASNLDREGGYTF. This chain links TRBV10-2 with TRBJ1-2; TRBD1 aligns across 8 bases. Germline lookup yields CDR1 WSHSY and CDR2 SAAADI. V gave up 7 bases and J gave up 7 bases; unmatched junction bases: 8. CDR3 size: 13 residues.

The chain carries TRBV5-4 and TRBJ2-2; 7 nucleotides agree with TRBD2. The CDR3 is 17 amino acids. The ends lost 3 bases at V and 0 bases at J; junction bases unmatched: 8. Germline V lookup: CDR1 SGHNT, CDR2 YYREEE (reference sequence). As DNA, the CDR3 is TGTGCCAGCAGCTCAAGGAGGAGCGGGGCGAACACCGGGGAGCTGTTTTTT. As protein: CASSSRRSGANTGELFF.

The V call is TRBV21-1, the J call TRBJ2-1. TRBV21-1 is a documented pseudogene. CDR3 length: 12 residues. In nucleotides, the CDR3 is TGTGCCAGCAGCAAAGAACTCGGATGGCAGTTCTTC. Protein sequence: CASSKELGWQFF.

The genes are TRBV19 and TRBJ2-5; TRBD2 matches at 8 bases. Germline assignment: CDR1 LNHDA and CDR2 SQIVND (reference sequence). The CDR3 runs to 16 residues. V was pared by 6 bases and J by 2 bases, with 11 bases of the junction left unmatched. CDR3 amino acids: CASSPGTRRGQETQYF. The CDR3 DNA sequence: TGTGCCAGTAGCCCTGGGACTAGACGGGGTCAAGAGACCCAGTACTTC.

This clone was seen only a few times. The DNA for the CDR3 is TGTGCCAGCAGCTTAGGGGGGGGGAGCTCCTATGGCTACACCTTC. Protein sequence: CASSLGGGSSYGYTF. The chain carries TRBV7-2 and TRBJ1-2; TRBD1 is a possible D gene (5 bases). V was trimmed by 1 base and J by 4 bases, leaving 13 bases between them. The length of the CDR3 is 15 residues. Germline values: CDR1 SGHTA, CDR2 FQGNSA.

The rearrangement links TRBV27 to TRBJ1-4, with D hard to call. The CDR3 has 17 residues. V lost 5 bases and J 8 bases, leaving 24 bases between the germline ends. The germline V gene encodes CDR1 MNHEY and CDR2 SMNVEV (reference sequence). The CDR3 sequence is CASSPAPRLGVREKLFF. CDR3 in DNA: TGTGCCAGCAGTCCAGCCCCCCGGTTAGGAGTACGAGAAAAACTGTTTTTT.

CDR3: CASSAQYYSNQPQHF. The CDR3 DNA reads as TGTGCCAGCAGCGCTCAGTACTATAGCAATCAGCCCCAGCATTTT. The rearrangement uses TRBV7-2 and TRBJ1-5; D gene unclear. V lost 5 bases, J lost 0 bases, and 11 bases lay in between. Germline CDR1 reads SGHTA; CDR2 reads FQGNSA. There are 15 residues in the CDR3.

The CDR3 here is CASSTNYNDEKLFF. CDR3 bases: TGTGCCAGCAGCACCAATTATAACGATGAAAAACTGTTTTTT. This sequence joins TRBV27 and TRBJ1-4, with D hard to call. The V end lost 6 bases, the J end lost 6 bases, and 14 bases lay between the germline ends. CDR1 is MNHEY, CDR2 SMNVEV, per germline (reference sequence). The CDR3 sequence is 14 residues long. Complete variable domain (other parts from reference TRBV27 and TRBJ1-4): EAQVTQNPRYLITVTGKKLTVTCSQNMNHEYMSWYRQDPGLGLRQIYYSMNVEVTDKGDVPEGYKVSRKEKRNFPLILESPSPNQTSLYFCASSTNYNDEKLFFGSGTQLSVL.